These T cell receptor beta chains were read from a single sample in a study of Ad26.COV2.S vaccination and SARS-CoV-2 variants. TCRdb keeps only in-frame clones here, not all; method: immunoSEQ multiplex PCR. The sample holds fewer than 500,000 clones, roughly 88% seen once. The material was peripheral blood, obtained in a trial of Ad26.COV2.S vaccine versus placebo. Receptors were obtained from a person aged 18-65 years who received the Ad26.COV2.S COVID-19 vaccine or a placebo. CDR3s include the opening cysteine and the closing phenylalanine or tryptophan. Fields, in order: J gene, D gene, clone size, V gene, CDR3 DNA, CDR3 protein. The D gene is left open where the match is weak. Clone size is stated in some rows and not others, as once, few, many or a class when expanded.

j_gene: TRBJ2-3; d_gene: TRBD2; abundance: .; v_gene: TRBV24-1; CDR3nt: TGTGCCACCAGTGACCCGGGACTACACACAGATACGCAGTATTTT; CDR3aa: CATSDPGLHTDTQYF
j_gene: TRBJ1-1; d_gene: TRBD1; abundance: .; v_gene: TRBV7-8; CDR3nt: TGTGCCAGCAGGACAGGGCGGACCAACACTGAAGCTTTCTTT; CDR3aa: CASRTGRTNTEAFF
j_gene: TRBJ2-7; d_gene: .; abundance: .; v_gene: TRBV7-9; CDR3nt: TGTGCCAGCGGCCCCCTAATGGCTGTATCCGCGGGGGAGCAGTACTTC; CDR3aa: CASGPLMAVSAGEQYF
j_gene: TRBJ1-1; d_gene: TRBD1; abundance: .; v_gene: TRBV27; CDR3nt: TGTGCCAGCAGTTCAGCATGGGACAGAGCTGAAGCTTTCTTT; CDR3aa: CASSSAWDRAEAFF
j_gene: TRBJ2-1; d_gene: .; abundance: .; v_gene: TRBV25-1; CDR3nt: TGTGCCAGCGGGGGAAATGAGCAGTTCTTC; CDR3aa: CASGGNEQFF
j_gene: TRBJ1-2; d_gene: TRBD1; abundance: once; v_gene: TRBV28; CDR3nt: TGTGCCAGCAGTTTTTTAGGACAGGGAAGAAATGGCTACACCTTC; CDR3aa: CASSFLGQGRNGYTF
j_gene: TRBJ2-4; d_gene: .; abundance: .; v_gene: TRBV6-1; CDR3nt: TGTGCCAGCAGTGGCCCGGAGGGGGCGAGCAAAAACATTCAGTACTTC; CDR3aa: CASSGPEGASKNIQYF
j_gene: TRBJ1-1; d_gene: .; abundance: .; v_gene: TRBV10-3; CDR3nt: TGTGCCATCAGTGCGGCAGGGCTGAACACTGAAGCTTTCTTT; CDR3aa: CAISAAGLNTEAFF
j_gene: TRBJ2-5; d_gene: .; abundance: .; v_gene: TRBV9; CDR3nt: TGTGCCAGCAGCGTGGCCAGTCAAGAGACCCAGTACTTC; CDR3aa: CASSVASQETQYF
j_gene: TRBJ2-3; d_gene: .; abundance: .; v_gene: TRBV6-5; CDR3nt: TGTGCCAGCAGAGGTTTAGCGTCTAGCACAGATACGCAGTATTTT; CDR3aa: CASRGLASSTDTQYF